This TCR beta chain emerged from a study of blood T cell repertoires in COVID-19. For the study at large: The analysed material was cDNA or gDNA that came from T cells, B-cell-depleted T cells, or PBMCs.

The CDR3 is made up of 13 amino acids. V dropped 5 bases and J dropped 6 bases, with 14 bases sitting between them. Germline values: CDR1 MDHEN, CDR2 SYDVKM. This clone was recorded a few times. Per the original data handling: Estimated nucleated cell counts came from reference gene primer amplification. The method was immunoSEQ multiplex PCR; TCRdb's version includes in-frame clones alone and lacks a portion of them. V, J and clone size reflect that table, while D and trimming were determined from the DNA. The sample lists about 140,000 clones, about 83% seen once, with around 1.5% in the top ten. The chain combines TRBV28 with TRBJ2-7, with D perhaps TRBD1 (6 bases). This TCR derives from a human donor in a cohort sampled during active COVID-19. Sequenced input: peripheral blood. CDR3 sequence: CASSPSGTSEQYF. In nucleotides, the CDR3 is TGTGCCAGCAGTCCCTCCGGGACAAGCGAGCAGTACTTC.